This TCR beta chain originates from a study of CD8 T cells in Susac syndrome (dated by TCRdb to about 2019). Regarding the complete study: Whether CD8+ T cell activation and differentiation in Susac syndrome was antigen driven was tested using repertoire sequencing. Here is what the overall study found, with its caveats: The number of individuals in the TCR sequencing and HLA analysis was acknowledged as relatively small.

Peripheral blood CD8+ and CD4+ T cells from healthy donors, Susac syndrome patients and multiple sclerosis patients were profiled using high-throughput TCR beta sequencing. The healthy donors served as controls matched for age and sex. Bulk CD8+ and CD4+ T cells were purified by magnetic negative isolation, whereas CD8+ TEMRA cells were enriched by FACS. Blood was collected in EDTA tubes and processed within 24 hours, with PBMCs isolated through density gradient centrifugation. PBMCs intended for TCR sequencing were cryopreserved in liquid nitrogen and thawed later in a water bath at 37 degrees C. Purity of sorted or isolated CD4+, CD8+ and CD8+ TEMRA cells was at least 90%. Trimming costs V 2 bases and J 5 bases, and their ends lie 9 bases apart. CDR1 and CDR2 are drawn from the germline V gene (reference sequence): LNHDA, SQIVND. The CDR3 holds 13 amino acids from the cysteine to the phenylalanine. The sequence is cut down to CDR3 DNA, 39 bases in frame from base 1.

RNA was extracted using the RNeasy kit, and roughly 0.5 to 1 microgram was reverse transcribed with random hexamers. TCR beta CDR3 regions were amplified with the immunoSEQ multiplex PCR assay covering 54 Vbeta and 13 Jbeta segments. Bias from PCR amplification was corrected by using a synthetic template baseline for primer optimization and for computational correction. The paper's processing steps were these. Reads were annotated to V, D and J genes per IMGT and analyzed with immunoSEQ Analyzer, keeping only productive sequences. Clonality was calculated as one minus the Shannon entropy normalized by log2 of the number of productive unique sequences. For each patient and control, public and private clones were evaluated among the 100 most prevalent clones. Clones were defined as Susac-specific if absent from the healthy and MS cohorts, from 900 to 1,300 published viral clones and from other ImmuneACCESS disease sequences. TCRdb's own reprocessing of the public reads used fastp at Q25 and MiXCR and kept productive beta chains. Entries that share a CDR3 protein sequence are merged under the most common genes and DNA. These V and J calls rely on TCRdb rather than the paper's analysis. Across this sample there are roughly 150,000 distinct CDR3 sequences, with around 95% seen only once. Around 0.13% of the sample goes to the ten largest clones.

This clonotype was seen once. What this receptor recognizes is not known. Base quality data are lacking; no much larger clone is found one base away. Evidence from a single read is weak. The specimen sequenced was CD4+ T cells from PBMCs. This receptor chain uses TRBV19 and TRBJ1-1; the D gene cannot be resolved reliably. This clonotype was sampled from a human donor in good health. The CDR3 protein: CASSIRWGTEAFF. The DNA is as follows: TGTGCCAGTAGTATAAGGTGGGGAACTGAAGCTTTCTTT.